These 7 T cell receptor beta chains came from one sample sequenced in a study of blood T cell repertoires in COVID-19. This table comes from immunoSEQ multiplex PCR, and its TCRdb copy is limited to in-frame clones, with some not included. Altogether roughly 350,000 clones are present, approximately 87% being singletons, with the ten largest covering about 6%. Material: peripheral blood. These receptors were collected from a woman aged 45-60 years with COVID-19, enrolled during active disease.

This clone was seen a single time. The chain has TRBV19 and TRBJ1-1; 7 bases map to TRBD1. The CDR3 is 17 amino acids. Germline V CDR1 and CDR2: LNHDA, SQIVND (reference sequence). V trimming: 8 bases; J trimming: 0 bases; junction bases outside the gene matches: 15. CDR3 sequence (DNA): TGTGCCAGTCGGACCGCTCTGAACAGGGGCATGAACACTGAAGCTTTCTTT. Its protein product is CASRTALNRGMNTEAFF.

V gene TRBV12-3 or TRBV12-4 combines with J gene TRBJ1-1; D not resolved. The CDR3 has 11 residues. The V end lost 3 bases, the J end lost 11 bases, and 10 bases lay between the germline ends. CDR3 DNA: TGTGCCAGCAGTTTGGGCATTGTTGCTTTCTTT. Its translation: CASSLGIVAFF.

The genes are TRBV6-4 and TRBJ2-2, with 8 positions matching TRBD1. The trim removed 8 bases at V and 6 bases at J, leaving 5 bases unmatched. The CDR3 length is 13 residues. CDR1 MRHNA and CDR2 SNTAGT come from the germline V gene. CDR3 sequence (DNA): TGTGCCAGCGGGACAGGAGTGGCCGGGGAGCTGTTTTTT. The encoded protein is CASGTGVAGELFF.

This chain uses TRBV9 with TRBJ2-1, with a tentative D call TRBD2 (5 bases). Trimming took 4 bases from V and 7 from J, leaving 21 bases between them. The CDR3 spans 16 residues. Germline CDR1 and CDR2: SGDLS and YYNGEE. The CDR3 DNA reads TGTGCCAGCAGCCCCAACCCCAGCGGTTTACGGAATGAGCAGTTCTTC. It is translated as CASSPNPSGLRNEQFF.

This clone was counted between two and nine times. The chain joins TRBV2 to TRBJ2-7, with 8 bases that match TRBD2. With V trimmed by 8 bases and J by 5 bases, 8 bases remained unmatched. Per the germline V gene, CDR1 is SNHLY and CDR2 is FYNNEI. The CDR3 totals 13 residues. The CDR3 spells CASRQRETNEQYF. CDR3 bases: TGTGCCAGCCGTCAGCGGGAGACGAACGAGCAGTACTTC.

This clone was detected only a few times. In DNA, the CDR3 is TGTGCCATCGGCCCCGGAGGCACCATATATTTT. Translating it yields CAIGPGGTIYF. The rearrangement uses TRBV10-3 and TRBJ1-3; D is unclear. The CDR3 loop spans 11 amino acids. Trimming cost V 8 bases and J 9 bases, with 11 bases left between them. CDR1 is ENHRY and CDR2 is SYGVKD in the germline V gene.

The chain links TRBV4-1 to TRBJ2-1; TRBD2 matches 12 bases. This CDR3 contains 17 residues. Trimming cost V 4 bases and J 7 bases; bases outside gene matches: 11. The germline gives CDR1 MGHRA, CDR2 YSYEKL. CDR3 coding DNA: TGCGCCAGCAGCCCCCCTAGCGGGAGGGCGGTGGCTAATGAGCAGTTCTTC. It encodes CASSPPSGRAVANEQFF.